This TCR beta chain derives from a study of STAT5B mutations in CD4+ large granular lymphocyte leukemia. Measured with immunoSEQ multiplex PCR; TCRdb has only the in-frame clones, and not every one. The top ten clones hold 0.4% to 0.45% of a sample with approximately 21,000 clones, around three quarters of them seen once. The study's findings and limits: Data were not HLA-matched across samples.

Note on this clone: Antigen: not known.

The V segment lost 3 bases and the J segment 2 bases; nucleotides outside the gene matches: 9. The germline V gene encodes CDR1 SGHTA and CDR2 FQGNSA. The CDR3 covers 16 residues. Sequencing was done on a sample of CD4+ T cells from blood buffy coats. The sequence derives from a human donor in good health. J is TRBJ2-5 and V is TRBV7-2, with TRBD2 matching 7 bases. The CDR3, as DNA: TGTGCCAGCAGCTTCCCTTGGGGGGGAGGACAAGAGACCCAGTACTTC. Protein product: CASSFPWGGGQETQYF.